This T cell receptor (beta chain) was captured by sequencing in a study of graft-versus-host responses after intestinal transplantation. About the study: Recipients had transplants, and these were multivisceral, liver-intestinal, or isolated intestinal.

Concerning this clone itself: The antigen remains undetermined.

General observations from the study: GvH clones were identified in recipient marrow, with some first appearing in ileum or blood. Early post-transplant HvG declines showed an association with peak circulating GvH clone levels.

TCRdb's copy holds only in-frame clones and misses some; the assay was immunoSEQ multiplex PCR. The sample comprises tens of thousands of clones, 85% to 95% of which are singletons, and around 1.6% rests with the top ten. Trimming removed 4 bases from V and 0 bases from J, with 13 bases in between. The CDR3 has 16 residues. Per germline, CDR1 MNHNS and CDR2 SASEGT. The sample consisted of PBMCs, taken approximately 360 days after intestinal transplant. V usage is TRBV6-1 and J usage is TRBJ1-3, with D unresolved. The sequence was obtained from a human patient who received an intestinal transplant, so some T cells may come from the graft donor. CDR3 coding DNA: TGTGCCAGCAGTGTGGCGGACCTAAGCTCTGGAAACACCATATATTTT. It codes for CASSVADLSSGNTIYF.